This TCR beta chain appears in the sequencing data of a study of control samples from healthy donors and cancer patients. The table came from immunoSEQ multiplex PCR; TCRdb's copy has only in-frame clones and leaves some out. This table has fewer than 500,000 clones, about 93% appearing once. Trimming left V 5 bases short and J 3 bases short, with 17 bases between. Germline V CDR1 and CDR2: SGDLS, YYNGEE. The CDR3 spans 15 residues. The source of this sequence is a man aged 40-49 years with head and neck cancer. The chain couples TRBV9 to TRBJ1-2; no clear D gene. Sequenced sample: PBMCs. This CDR3 reads CASSAGSSQYYGYTF. The DNA of the CDR3 is TGTGCCAGCAGTGCGGGGAGCTCGCAGTACTATGGCTACACCTTC.